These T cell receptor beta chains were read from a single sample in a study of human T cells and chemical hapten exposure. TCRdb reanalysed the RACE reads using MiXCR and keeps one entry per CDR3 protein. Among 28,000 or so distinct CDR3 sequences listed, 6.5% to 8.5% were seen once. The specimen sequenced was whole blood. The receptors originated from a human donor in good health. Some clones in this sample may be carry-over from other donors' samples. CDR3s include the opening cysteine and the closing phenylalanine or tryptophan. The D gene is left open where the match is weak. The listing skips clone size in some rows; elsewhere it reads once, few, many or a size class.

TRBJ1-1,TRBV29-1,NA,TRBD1,CSASGGWGRNTEAFF,TGCAGCGCCTCAGGGGGCTGGGGCAGGAACACTGAAGCTTTCTTT
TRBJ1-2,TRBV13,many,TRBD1,CASSLATGANYGYTF,TGTGCCAGCAGCTTAGCAACAGGGGCTAACTATGGCTACACCTTC
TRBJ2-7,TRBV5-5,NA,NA,CASSLSWGLRQGYEQYF,TGTGCCAGCAGCTTGAGCTGGGGCCTCAGGCAAGGGTACGAGCAGTACTTC
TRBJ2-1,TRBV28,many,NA,CASRDTHNEQFF,TGTGCCAGCAGAGACACCCACAATGAGCAGTTCTTC
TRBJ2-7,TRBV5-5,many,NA,CASSLTGTASSYEQYF,TGTGCCAGCAGCTTGACGGGGACGGCGAGCTCCTACGAGCAGTACTTC
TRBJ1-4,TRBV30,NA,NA,CAWQRRGGEKLFF,TGTGCCTGGCAAAGAAGGGGTGGTGAAAAACTGTTTTTT
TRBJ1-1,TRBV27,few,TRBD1,CASSLGTGAEAFF,TGTGCCAGCAGTTTGGGGACAGGGGCTGAAGCTTTCTTT
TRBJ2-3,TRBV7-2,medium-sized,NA,CASSLEEPARDTQYF,TGTGCCAGCAGCTTAGAGGAACCCGCACGGGATACGCAGTATTTT
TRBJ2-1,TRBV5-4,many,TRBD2,CASSFRGLAGDRDEQFF,TGTGCCAGCAGCTTCCGCGGACTAGCGGGAGATCGGGATGAGCAGTTCTTC
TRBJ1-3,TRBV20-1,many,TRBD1,CSARGAPQGGNTIYF,TGCAGTGCTAGGGGAGCCCCACAGGGGGGAAACACCATATATTTT
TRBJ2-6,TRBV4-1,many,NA,CASSPRADNSGANVLTF,TGCGCCAGCAGCCCACGGGCCGATAACTCTGGGGCCAACGTCCTGACTTTC
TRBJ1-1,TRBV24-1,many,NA,CATSDLGRGRVNTEAFF,TGTGCCACCAGTGATTTAGGCAGGGGCAGAGTGAACACTGAAGCTTTCTTT
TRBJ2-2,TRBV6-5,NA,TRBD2,CASSRGGRTGELFF,TGTGCCAGCAGCCGGGGGGGCCGCACCGGGGAGCTGTTTTTT
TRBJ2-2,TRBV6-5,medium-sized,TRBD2,CASRGLAGGSTGELFF,TGTGCCAGCAGAGGACTAGCGGGAGGGAGCACCGGGGAGCTGTTTTTT
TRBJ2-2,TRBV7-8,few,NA,CASSMDVSGELFF,TGTGCCAGCAGTATGGACGTAAGCGGGGAGCTGTTTTTT
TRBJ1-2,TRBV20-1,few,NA,CSATPRGTPFGYTF,TGCAGTGCTACCCCTCGGGGGACGCCGTTCGGCTACACCTTC
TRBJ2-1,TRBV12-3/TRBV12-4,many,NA,CASSPSGLKKQFF,TGTGCCAGCAGTCCGAGCGGTCTCAAAAAGCAGTTCTTC
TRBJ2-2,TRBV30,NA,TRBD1,CAWRGSGTGNTGELFF,TGTGCCTGGAGGGGATCTGGGACAGGGAACACCGGGGAGCTGTTTTTT
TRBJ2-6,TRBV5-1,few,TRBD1,CASSGDRTGSGANVLTF,TGCGCCAGCAGCGGGGACAGGACTGGCTCTGGGGCCAACGTCCTGACTTTC
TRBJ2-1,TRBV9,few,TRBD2,CASSVEGAGAEFF,TGTGCCAGCAGCGTAGAAGGGGCGGGAGCGGAGTTCTTC
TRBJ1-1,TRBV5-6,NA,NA,CASMEGWDTEAFF,TGTGCCAGCATGGAAGGATGGGACACTGAAGCTTTCTTT
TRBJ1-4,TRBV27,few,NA,CASSLCQDEKLFF,TGTGCCAGCAGTTTATGCCAGGATGAAAAACTGTTTTTT
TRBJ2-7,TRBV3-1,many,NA,CASSLRSYEQYF,TGTGCCAGCAGCCTGCGTAGCTACGAGCAGTACTTC
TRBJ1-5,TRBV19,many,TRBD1,CASSPNNRGSDQPQHF,TGTGCCAGTAGTCCGAATAACAGGGGGTCCGATCAGCCCCAGCATTTT
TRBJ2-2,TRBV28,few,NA,CASSLMRNTGELFF,TGTGCCAGCAGTTTAATGAGGAACACCGGGGAGCTGTTTTTT
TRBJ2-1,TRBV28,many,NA,CASSKDLNEQFF,TGTGCCAGCAGCAAGGACCTTAATGAGCAGTTCTTC
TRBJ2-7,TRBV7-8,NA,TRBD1,CASSAPGQGADYSYEQYF,TGTGCCAGCAGCGCTCCCGGACAGGGGGCCGACTACTCCTACGAGCAGTACTTC
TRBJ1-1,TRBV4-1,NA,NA,CASSPGTAMNTEAFF,TGCGCCAGCAGCCCGGGGACCGCTATGAACACTGAAGCTTTCTTT
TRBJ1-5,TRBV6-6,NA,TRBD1,CASLRDRGSNQPQHF,TGTGCCAGCCTCCGGGACAGGGGTAGCAATCAGCCCCAGCATTTT
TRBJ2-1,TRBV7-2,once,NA,CASSPQASSYNEQFF,TGTGCCAGCAGCCCTCAAGCGAGTTCCTACAATGAGCAGTTCTTC
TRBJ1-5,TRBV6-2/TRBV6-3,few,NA,CASSYYGNQPQHF,TGTGCCAGCAGTTACTACGGGAATCAGCCCCAGCATTTT
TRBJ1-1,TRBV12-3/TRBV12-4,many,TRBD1,CASSPSGQPLEAFF,TGTGCCAGCAGTCCATCGGGACAGCCCCTAGAAGCTTTCTTT
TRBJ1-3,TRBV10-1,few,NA,CASSATRTVSGNTIYF,TGCGCCAGCAGTGCAACGCGGACGGTCTCTGGAAACACCATATATTTT
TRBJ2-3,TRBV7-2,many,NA,CASSLVVSTDTQYF,TGTGCCAGCAGCTTAGTGGTTAGCACAGATACGCAGTATTTT
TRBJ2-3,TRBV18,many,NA,CASSPGIGPDTQYF,TGTGCCAGCTCACCAGGGATAGGACCAGATACGCAGTATTTT
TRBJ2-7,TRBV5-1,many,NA,CASSFGFEGQEQYF,TGCGCCAGCAGCTTTGGGTTCGAAGGGCAAGAGCAGTACTTC
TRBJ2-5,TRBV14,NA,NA,CASSQQYQETQYF,TGTGCCAGCAGCCAGCAGTACCAAGAGACCCAGTACTTC
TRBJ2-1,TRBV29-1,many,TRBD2,CSVTSGQDNEQFF,TGCAGCGTTACTAGCGGGCAGGACAATGAGCAGTTCTTC
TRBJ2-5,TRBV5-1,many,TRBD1,CASSSDRGTQYF,TGCGCCAGCAGCTCCGACAGGGGGACCCAGTACTTC
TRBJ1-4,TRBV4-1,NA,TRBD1,CASSQDTISAGGNEKLFF,TGCGCCAGCAGCCAAGATACGATTTCGGCAGGGGGGAATGAAAAACTGTTTTTT
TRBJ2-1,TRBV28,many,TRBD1,CASRKTGGTYNEQFF,TGTGCCAGCAGGAAAACAGGGGGCACCTACAATGAGCAGTTCTTC